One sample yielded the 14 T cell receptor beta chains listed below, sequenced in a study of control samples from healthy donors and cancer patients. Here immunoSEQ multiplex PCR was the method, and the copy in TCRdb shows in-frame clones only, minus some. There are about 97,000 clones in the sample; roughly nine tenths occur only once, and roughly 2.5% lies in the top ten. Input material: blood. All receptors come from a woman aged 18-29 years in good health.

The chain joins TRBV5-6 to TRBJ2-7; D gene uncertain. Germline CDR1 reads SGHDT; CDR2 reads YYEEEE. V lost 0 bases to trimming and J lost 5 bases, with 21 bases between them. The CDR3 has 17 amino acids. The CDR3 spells CASSLVISAVAMNEQYF. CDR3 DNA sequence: TGTGCCAGCAGCTTGGTAATATCGGCGGTGGCTATGAACGAGCAGTACTTC. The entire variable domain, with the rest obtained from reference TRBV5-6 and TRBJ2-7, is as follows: DAGVTQSPTHLIKTRGQQVTLRCSPKSGHDTVSWYQQALGQGPQFIFQYYEEEERQRGNFPDRFSGHQFPNYSSELNVNALLLGDSALYLCASSLVISAVAMNEQYFGPGTRLTVT.

The CDR3 region is CASSFLSGRTDTQYF. Written as DNA, the CDR3 is TGTGCCAGCAGCTTCCTAAGCGGGAGAACAGATACGCAGTATTTT. The chain is built from TRBV7-9 and TRBJ2-3, with 8 bases matching TRBD2. Germline CDR1 and CDR2: SEHNR and FQNEAQ (reference sequence). J was trimmed by 3 bases and V by 3 bases; bases with no gene match: 5. The CDR3 has 15 amino acids.

CDR3 nucleotide sequence: TGTGCCAGCAGTCCCGGGACAGGGGGCGCAGAGCAGTACTTC. It yields the protein CASSPGTGGAEQYF. The rearrangement links TRBV28 to TRBJ2-7; TRBD1 agrees at 12 bases. V trimming: 5 bases; J trimming: 7 bases; junction bases outside the gene matches: 6. The CDR3 is made up of 14 amino acids. The germline gives CDR1 MDHEN, CDR2 SYDVKM.

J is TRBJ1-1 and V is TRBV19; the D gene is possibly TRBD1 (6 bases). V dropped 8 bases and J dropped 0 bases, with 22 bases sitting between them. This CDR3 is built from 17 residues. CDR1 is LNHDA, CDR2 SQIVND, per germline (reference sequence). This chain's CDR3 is CASLKWGTGTMNTEAFF. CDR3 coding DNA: TGTGCCAGTCTCAAGTGGGGCACAGGGACCATGAACACTGAAGCTTTCTTT.

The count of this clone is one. The CDR3 here is CASSQEWTELAGGGADTQYF. The CDR3 coding sequence is TGTGCCAGCAGCCAAGAGTGGACAGAACTAGCGGGAGGAGGTGCAGATACGCAGTATTTT. V and J are TRBV14 and TRBJ2-3; 12 bases agree with TRBD2. Germline V gene sequence: CDR1 SGHDN, CDR2 FVKESK. J was trimmed by 4 bases and V by 0 bases; bases with no gene match: 14. CDR3 length equals 20 residues.

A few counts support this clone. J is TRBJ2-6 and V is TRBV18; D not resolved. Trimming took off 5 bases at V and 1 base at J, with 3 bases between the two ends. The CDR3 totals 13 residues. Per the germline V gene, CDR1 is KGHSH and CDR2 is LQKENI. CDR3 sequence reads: CASSGSGANVLTF. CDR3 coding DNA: TGTGCCAGCTCAGGTTCTGGGGCCAACGTCCTGACTTTC.

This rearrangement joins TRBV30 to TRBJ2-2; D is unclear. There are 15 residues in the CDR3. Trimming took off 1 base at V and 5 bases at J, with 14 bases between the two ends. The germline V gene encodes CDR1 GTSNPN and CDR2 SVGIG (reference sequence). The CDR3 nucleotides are TGTGCCTGGAGTGGATTAGTCCACTGGACCGGGGAGCTGTTTTTT. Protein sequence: CAWSGLVHWTGELFF.

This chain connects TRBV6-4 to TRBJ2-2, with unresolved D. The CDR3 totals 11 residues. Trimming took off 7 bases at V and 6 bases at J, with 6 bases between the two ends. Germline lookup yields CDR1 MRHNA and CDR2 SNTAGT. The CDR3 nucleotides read TGTGCCAGCACCGAGGCCGGGGAGCTGTTTTTT. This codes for CASTEAGELFF.

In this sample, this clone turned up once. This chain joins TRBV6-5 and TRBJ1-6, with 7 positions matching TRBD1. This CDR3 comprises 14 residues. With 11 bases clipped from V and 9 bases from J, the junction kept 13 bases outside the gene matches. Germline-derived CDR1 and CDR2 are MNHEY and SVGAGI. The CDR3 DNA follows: TGTGCCGTCGAGACCGGGACAGAGAGTTCACCCCTCCACTTT. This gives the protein CAVETGTESSPLHF.

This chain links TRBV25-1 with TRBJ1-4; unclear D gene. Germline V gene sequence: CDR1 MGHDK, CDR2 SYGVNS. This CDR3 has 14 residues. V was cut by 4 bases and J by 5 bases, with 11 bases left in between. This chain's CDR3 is CASSAHSRNEKLFF. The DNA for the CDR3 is TGTGCCAGCAGTGCTCACAGCCGAAATGAAAAACTGTTTTTT. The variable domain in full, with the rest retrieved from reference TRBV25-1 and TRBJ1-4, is EADIYQTPRYLVIGTGKKITLECSQTMGHDKMYWYQQDPGMELHLIHYSYGVNSTEKGDLSSESTVSRIRTEHFPLTLESARPSHTSQYLCASSAHSRNEKLFFGSGTQLSVL.

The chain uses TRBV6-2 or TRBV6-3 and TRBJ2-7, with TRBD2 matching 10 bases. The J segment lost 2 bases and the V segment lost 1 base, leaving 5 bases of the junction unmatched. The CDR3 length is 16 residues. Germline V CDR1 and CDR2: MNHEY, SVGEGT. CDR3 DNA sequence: TGTGCCAGCAGTTACTATCCTAGCGGGGGCCCCTACGAGCAGTACTTC. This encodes CASSYYPSGGPYEQYF.

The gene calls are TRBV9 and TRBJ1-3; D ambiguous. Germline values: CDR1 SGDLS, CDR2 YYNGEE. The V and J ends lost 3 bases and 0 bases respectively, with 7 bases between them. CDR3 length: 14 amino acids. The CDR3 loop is CASSEWYSGNTIYF. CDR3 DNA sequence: TGTGCCAGCAGCGAGTGGTACTCTGGAAACACCATATATTTT.

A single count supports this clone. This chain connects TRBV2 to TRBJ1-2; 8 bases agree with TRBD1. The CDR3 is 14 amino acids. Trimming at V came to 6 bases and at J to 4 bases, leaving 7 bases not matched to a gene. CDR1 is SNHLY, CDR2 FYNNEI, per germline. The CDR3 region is CASSPDRGPYGYTF. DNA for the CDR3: TGTGCCAGCAGCCCCGACAGGGGCCCCTATGGCTACACCTTC.

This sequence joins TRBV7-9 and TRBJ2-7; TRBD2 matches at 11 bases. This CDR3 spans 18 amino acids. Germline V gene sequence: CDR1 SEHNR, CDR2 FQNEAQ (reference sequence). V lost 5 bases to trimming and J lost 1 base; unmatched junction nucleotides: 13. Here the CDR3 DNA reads TGTGCCAGCAGCCCAACCCCGGGACTAGCGGAAAGTTCCTACGAGCAGTACTTC. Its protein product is CASSPTPGLAESSYEQYF.